Listed below are T cell receptor beta chains from one sample, sequenced in a study of regulatory T cells in long-lasting Graves disease. MiXCR was run by TCRdb on the multiplex PCR reads, yielding one entry per CDR3 protein. The sample lists roughly 260,000 distinct CDR3 sequences, 15% to 20% occurring once. The same data also went into a second study, on T cells in Graves' hyperthyroidism and ophthalmopathy.

The sequencing here drew on peripheral blood mononuclear cells (PBMCs), taken at new diagnosis, from a patient treated with antithyroid drugs. All receptors derive from a woman aged 30 to 39 with Graves disease. CDR3s include the opening cysteine and the closing phenylalanine or tryptophan. The order of the fields is clone size, V gene, J gene, D gene, CDR3 DNA, CDR3 protein. The D gene is left open where the match is weak. A clone size is listed for some rows: how often the clone was seen (once, few, many), or a class if it is expanded.

clone_size: few
v_call: TRBV19
j_call: TRBJ1-1
d_call: -
cdr3_nt: TGTGCCAGTAGTATAGATGGGGGGGCCAGCACTGAAGCTTTCTTT
cdr3_aa: CASSIDGGASTEAFF

clone_size: -
v_call: TRBV6-1
j_call: TRBJ2-5
d_call: TRBD2
cdr3_nt: TGTGCCAGCAGCCGTTCGACTAGCGGGGGGTGGCTTCCAGAGACCCAGTACTTC
cdr3_aa: CASSRSTSGGWLPETQYF

clone_size: many
v_call: TRBV20-1
j_call: TRBJ1-5
d_call: TRBD1
cdr3_nt: TGCAGTGCCCGAGGGGAGGGGGCTAGCAATCAGCCCCAGCATTTT
cdr3_aa: CSARGEGASNQPQHF

clone_size: many
v_call: TRBV5-1
j_call: TRBJ1-1
d_call: -
cdr3_nt: TGCGCCAGCAGCCCCAACGTTAACACTGAAGCTTTCTTT
cdr3_aa: CASSPNVNTEAFF

clone_size: -
v_call: TRBV6-5
j_call: TRBJ2-2
d_call: TRBD1
cdr3_nt: TGTGCCAGCAGTTGGGGACAGGGGGCGAACACCGGGGAGCTGTTTTTT
cdr3_aa: CASSWGQGANTGELFF

clone_size: many
v_call: TRBV12-3/TRBV12-4
j_call: TRBJ2-1
d_call: -
cdr3_nt: TGTGCCAGCAGTTTAGCGGTCTCGGGGACTGAGCAGTTCTTC
cdr3_aa: CASSLAVSGTEQFF

clone_size: many
v_call: TRBV12-3/TRBV12-4
j_call: TRBJ2-7
d_call: -
cdr3_nt: TGTGCCAGCAGGTGGGACGGCCGCTACGAGCAGTACTTC
cdr3_aa: CASRWDGRYEQYF

clone_size: many
v_call: TRBV12-3/TRBV12-4
j_call: TRBJ1-5
d_call: -
cdr3_nt: TGTGCCAGCAGCCCCGGGACACACACGCAGCCCCAGCATTTT
cdr3_aa: CASSPGTHTQPQHF

clone_size: many
v_call: TRBV6-1
j_call: TRBJ2-1
d_call: TRBD2
cdr3_nt: TGTGCCAGTGGACTAGCGGGGATCAATGAGCAGTTCTTC
cdr3_aa: CASGLAGINEQFF

clone_size: many
v_call: TRBV20-1
j_call: TRBJ2-7
d_call: TRBD1
cdr3_nt: TGCAGTGCTAGAAAACAGGGGACGAGGTACGAGCAGTACTTC
cdr3_aa: CSARKQGTRYEQYF

clone_size: many
v_call: TRBV12-3/TRBV12-4
j_call: TRBJ2-5
d_call: TRBD2
cdr3_nt: TGTGCCAGCAGTTCATATCGGACTAGCGGGGAGACCCAGTACTTC
cdr3_aa: CASSSYRTSGETQYF

clone_size: many
v_call: TRBV19
j_call: TRBJ1-2
d_call: -
cdr3_nt: TGTGCCAGTCGTCGTGGTTCCCGAGAGTATGGCTACACCTTC
cdr3_aa: CASRRGSREYGYTF

clone_size: many
v_call: TRBV12-3/TRBV12-4
j_call: TRBJ2-3
d_call: TRBD1
cdr3_nt: TGTGCCAGCAGTTGGACAGGGGCGCAGTATTTT
cdr3_aa: CASSWTGAQYF

clone_size: many
v_call: TRBV2
j_call: TRBJ1-1
d_call: -
cdr3_nt: TGTGCCAGCAACGGTGAAGCTTTCTTT
cdr3_aa: CASNGEAFF

clone_size: -
v_call: TRBV19
j_call: TRBJ2-1
d_call: -
cdr3_nt: TGTGCCAGTAGTAGGCAGGGTAGGGATGAGCAGTTCTTC
cdr3_aa: CASSRQGRDEQFF

clone_size: few
v_call: TRBV19
j_call: TRBJ2-7
d_call: -
cdr3_nt: TGTGCCAGTAGTATTAGTGGAGGGCCCGGGATCTTTTCCTACGAGCAGTACTTC
cdr3_aa: CASSISGGPGIFSYEQYF

clone_size: -
v_call: TRBV10-3
j_call: TRBJ2-3
d_call: -
cdr3_nt: TGTGCCATCAGTGAGTCTGACTCCCCAACAGATACGCAGTATTTT
cdr3_aa: CAISESDSPTDTQYF

clone_size: -
v_call: TRBV3-1
j_call: TRBJ1-2
d_call: TRBD1
cdr3_nt: TGTGCCAGCAGCGCCCGGGACAGGGCTGGCTACACCTTC
cdr3_aa: CASSARDRAGYTF

clone_size: many
v_call: TRBV4-1
j_call: TRBJ2-2
d_call: TRBD1
cdr3_nt: TGCGCCAGCAGCCAAAGGACAGGGGGTGCCACGAACACCGGGGAGCTGTTTTTT
cdr3_aa: CASSQRTGGATNTGELFF

clone_size: many
v_call: TRBV10-2
j_call: TRBJ1-5
d_call: -
cdr3_nt: TGCGCCAGCAGTGAGGACGATCAGCCCCAGCATTTT
cdr3_aa: CASSEDDQPQHF

clone_size: -
v_call: TRBV3-1
j_call: TRBJ2-5
d_call: -
cdr3_nt: TGTGCCAGCAGCCAAGCCTCCAACCAAGAGGCCCAGTACTTC
cdr3_aa: CASSQASNQEAQYF

clone_size: -
v_call: TRBV7-2
j_call: TRBJ2-1
d_call: TRBD2
cdr3_nt: TGTGCCAGCACTAGCGGGGGGGCCAATGAGCAGTTCTTC
cdr3_aa: CASTSGGANEQFF

clone_size: many
v_call: TRBV7-8
j_call: TRBJ1-5
d_call: -
cdr3_nt: TGTGCCAGCAGCCCCGGGCTCAGCAATCAGCCCCAGCATTTT
cdr3_aa: CASSPGLSNQPQHF

clone_size: many
v_call: TRBV14
j_call: TRBJ2-3
d_call: -
cdr3_nt: TGTGCCAGCAGCCAAGTAGATACAGGGTTCGGGCGGGAAGATACGCAGTATTTT
cdr3_aa: CASSQVDTGFGREDTQYF

clone_size: -
v_call: TRBV11-2
j_call: TRBJ2-3
d_call: TRBD2
cdr3_nt: TGTGCCAGCAGTACCGGGCCGGGGGGAGTTACGCAGTATTTT
cdr3_aa: CASSTGPGGVTQYF

clone_size: once
v_call: TRBV7-8
j_call: TRBJ2-2
d_call: TRBD2
cdr3_nt: TGTGCCAGCAGCTTAGCGCTATCGGCTAGCGGTCCGACCGGGGAGCTGTTTTTT
cdr3_aa: CASSLALSASGPTGELFF

clone_size: many
v_call: TRBV6-5
j_call: TRBJ2-7
d_call: -
cdr3_nt: TGTGCCAGCAGTTACGGGTGGTCAGGCCGGAACTACGAGCAGTACTTC
cdr3_aa: CASSYGWSGRNYEQYF

clone_size: many
v_call: TRBV11-1
j_call: TRBJ2-2
d_call: -
cdr3_nt: TGTGCCAGCAGCGATACCGGGACCGACACCGGGGAGCTGTTTTTT
cdr3_aa: CASSDTGTDTGELFF

clone_size: few
v_call: TRBV4-1
j_call: TRBJ2-5
d_call: TRBD2
cdr3_nt: TGCGCCAGCAGCCAAGATCGCACGGGACTAGAGGAGACCCAGTACTTC
cdr3_aa: CASSQDRTGLEETQYF

clone_size: many
v_call: TRBV6-1
j_call: TRBJ2-5
d_call: -
cdr3_nt: TGTGCCAGCAGTGAAGCGCTAGCTTCCGCAGAGACCCAGTACTTC
cdr3_aa: CASSEALASAETQYF

clone_size: -
v_call: TRBV20-1
j_call: TRBJ1-2
d_call: -
cdr3_nt: TGCAGTGCCCCAATAGGGTTGGGCTACACCTTC
cdr3_aa: CSAPIGLGYTF

clone_size: many
v_call: TRBV11-1
j_call: TRBJ2-5
d_call: -
cdr3_nt: TGTGCCAGCAGCTTAAGGTGGCGGATTGAGACCCAGTACTTC
cdr3_aa: CASSLRWRIETQYF

clone_size: -
v_call: TRBV4-2
j_call: TRBJ1-2
d_call: -
cdr3_nt: TGTGCCAGCAGCCAAAGACAGACTCCCTATGGCTACACCTTC
cdr3_aa: CASSQRQTPYGYTF

clone_size: -
v_call: TRBV5-1
j_call: TRBJ1-1
d_call: -
cdr3_nt: TGCGCCAGCAGCTTGGGCAGGCTTTTCTCGGGAGCTTTCTTT
cdr3_aa: CASSLGRLFSGAFF

clone_size: many
v_call: TRBV12-5
j_call: TRBJ2-5
d_call: TRBD1
cdr3_nt: TGTGCTAGTGGTAGGACAGGGCAGGAGACCCAGTACTTC
cdr3_aa: CASGRTGQETQYF

clone_size: many
v_call: TRBV7-9
j_call: TRBJ2-5
d_call: -
cdr3_nt: TGTGGAGTCGGTAGCGGTTCAGAAGAGACCCAGTACTTC
cdr3_aa: CGVGSGSEETQYF

clone_size: many
v_call: TRBV12-3/TRBV12-4
j_call: TRBJ1-6
d_call: -
cdr3_nt: TGTGCCAGCAGTTTAAGCGCAGACTTTTTATGGTATAATTCACCCCTCCACTTT
cdr3_aa: CASSLSADFLWYNSPLHF

clone_size: -
v_call: TRBV2
j_call: TRBJ2-1
d_call: TRBD2
cdr3_nt: TGTGCCAGCAGGGGGGTAGCGGGGGCTAACAATGAGCAGTTCTTC
cdr3_aa: CASRGVAGANNEQFF

clone_size: -
v_call: TRBV6-1
j_call: TRBJ2-7
d_call: -
cdr3_nt: TGTGCCGGCAGTCCCAGAGGCTACGAGCAGTACTTC
cdr3_aa: CAGSPRGYEQYF

clone_size: -
v_call: TRBV20-1
j_call: TRBJ2-7
d_call: TRBD2
cdr3_nt: TGCAGTGCTAGAGGGACTAGCGGGGTTTACGAGCAGTACTTC
cdr3_aa: CSARGTSGVYEQYF